The 16 T cell receptor beta chains below come from one sample, sequenced in a study of blood T cell repertoires in COVID-19. Profiling relied on immunoSEQ multiplex PCR, and the TCRdb table lists in-frame clones only, not all of them. The data contain hundreds of thousands of clones, around 87% of them singletons. The sample was peripheral blood. The origin of the receptors is a man in his 70s with acute or convalescent COVID-19.

The CDR3 here is CASREGSNQPQHF. The DNA of the CDR3 is TGCGCCAGCAGAGAGGGTAGCAATCAGCCCCAGCATTTT. The gene calls are TRBV5-1 and TRBJ1-5; no definite D call. From germline, CDR1 is SGHRS and CDR2 YFSETQ. V was cut by 5 bases and J by 0 bases, with 6 bases left in between. The CDR3 sequence is 13 residues long. The variable domain in full, with the rest retrieved from reference TRBV5-1 and TRBJ1-5, is KAGVTQTPRYLIKTRGQQVTLSCSPISGHRSVSWYQQTPGQGLQFLFEYFSETQRNKGNFPGRFSGRQFSNSRSEMNVSTLELGDSALYLCASREGSNQPQHFGDGTRLSIL.

The chain has TRBV27 and TRBJ1-1, with TRBD1 identical over 7 bases. The V gene end was trimmed by 5 bases and the J gene end by 1 base; junction bases not matched to a gene: 16. Germline CDR1 reads MNHEY; CDR2 reads SMNVEV (reference sequence). The CDR3 has 18 amino acids. CDR3: CASSPVRTGPRGNTEAFF. The CDR3 nucleotides are TGTGCCAGCAGTCCGGTCAGGACAGGTCCGAGGGGGAACACTGAAGCTTTCTTT.

The chain joins TRBV6-1 to TRBJ1-2, with D perhaps matching TRBD1 (5 bases). Per the germline V gene, CDR1 is MNHNS and CDR2 is SASEGT. Trimming removed 1 base at V and 0 bases at J, with 9 bases between. The CDR3 spans 15 residues. For the CDR3, the DNA is TGTGCCAGCAGTGAAGACAGGCTCTCTAACTATGGCTACACCTTC. Protein product: CASSEDRLSNYGYTF.

CDR3 region: CASSGGQGPYNEQFF. The CDR3 coding sequence is TGTGCCAGCAGTGGGGGACAGGGACCCTACAATGAGCAGTTCTTC. The rearrangement uses TRBV2 and TRBJ2-1, with 9 bases lining up with TRBD1. This CDR3 is built from 15 residues. The trim removed 4 bases at V and 2 bases at J, leaving 3 bases unmatched. Germline values: CDR1 SNHLY, CDR2 FYNNEI.

This clone was observed a handful of times. This rearrangement joins TRBV10-3 to TRBJ2-3, with 14 positions matching TRBD2. The CDR3 length is 14 residues. J was trimmed by 5 bases and V by 11 bases; bases with no gene match: 6. Germline V CDR1 and CDR2: ENHRY, SYGVKD. This CDR3 reads CAVSTSGRGDTQYF. The DNA of the CDR3 is TGTGCCGTCTCGACTAGCGGGAGGGGAGATACGCAGTATTTT.

The chain has TRBV7-2 and TRBJ2-5; perhaps TRBD2 as D (5 bases). V lost 5 bases and J lost 5, with 15 bases in between. There are 14 residues in the CDR3. The germline CDR1 and CDR2 sequences are SGHTA and FQGNSA. CDR3 bases: TGTGCCAGCAGCCCAAATCGAGGGAAGGAGACCCAGTACTTC. Translated, it gives CASSPNRGKETQYF.

The chain uses TRBV28 and TRBJ1-5; D call uncertain. Germline loops: CDR1 MDHEN, CDR2 SYDVKM. Trimming pared 3 bases from V and 5 bases from J, leaving 11 bases between. The CDR3 has 14 residues. This CDR3 is CASSLWGGHQPQHF. CDR3 in DNA: TGTGCCAGCAGTTTGTGGGGAGGGCATCAGCCCCAGCATTTT.

The chain joins TRBV4-3 to TRBJ2-3; 7 bases match TRBD1. Germline V CDR1 and CDR2: LGHNA, YSLEER. V dropped 3 bases and J dropped 4; count of bases not matched to a gene: 7. The CDR3 is 15 residues long. The CDR3 loop reads CASSQDTTGADTQYF. The CDR3 DNA follows: TGCGCCAGCAGCCAGGACACCACAGGGGCAGATACGCAGTATTTT.

This rearrangement joins TRBV9 to TRBJ2-7; possibly TRBD1 for D (5 bases). From germline, CDR1 is SGDLS and CDR2 YYNGEE. Trimming pared 0 bases from V and 3 bases from J, leaving 10 bases between. The CDR3 spans 14 residues. As DNA, the CDR3 is TGTGCCAGCAGCGTAGACCCGACAGACTACGAGCAGTACTTC. Translated: CASSVDPTDYEQYF.

The J gene is TRBJ2-7, the V gene TRBV3-1 (or the pseudogene TRBV3-2), with 9 bases that match TRBD2. The CDR3 consists of 14 residues. Germline values: CDR1 LGHDT, CDR2 YNNKEL (reference sequence). V was clipped by 6 bases and J by 0 bases; unmatched bases: 3. The CDR3 bases are TGTGCCAGCAGAGATAGCGGGAGCTCCTACGAGCAGTACTTC. This sequence encodes CASRDSGSSYEQYF.

This clone appeared a few times. This chain uses TRBV3-1 (or the pseudogene TRBV3-2) with TRBJ2-5; D may be TRBD2 (6 bases). V was shortened by 3 bases and J by 2 bases, with 7 bases between the two germline ends. Germline CDR1 reads LGHDT; CDR2 reads YNNKEL (reference sequence). CDR3 size: 13 residues. The CDR3 protein is CASSHGTQETQYF. The DNA of the CDR3 is TGTGCCAGCAGCCATGGGACTCAAGAGACCCAGTACTTC.

The V gene is TRBV5-6, the J gene TRBJ1-2, with D hard to call. The length of the CDR3 is 14 residues. The ends were cut back, 0 bases at V and 5 bases at J, with 11 bases in the middle. The germline V gene has CDR1 SGHDT and CDR2 YYEEEE. The CDR3 loop reads CASSLVGDGYGYTF. As DNA, the CDR3 is TGTGCCAGCAGCTTGGTCGGGGATGGGTATGGCTACACCTTC.

Turning to this clone: Other DNA sequences in this sample translate to the same CDR3. The V call is TRBV7-2, the J call TRBJ2-5, with a possible D match to TRBD2 (5 bases). The CDR3 spans 13 residues. V was clipped by 5 bases and J by 5 bases, with 12 bases between them. Germline CDR1 reads SGHTA; CDR2 reads FQGNSA. DNA for the CDR3: TGTGCCAGCAGCCCGAGGCGAGGGGAGACCCAGTACTTC. Translated: CASSPRRGETQYF.

This sequence joins TRBV10-3 and TRBJ2-3; 10 bases match TRBD1. Per the germline V gene, CDR1 is ENHRY and CDR2 is SYGVKD. The junction had 6 bases not matched to a gene; V was cut back by 6 bases and J by 0 bases. This CDR3 region has 16 residues. CDR3 DNA: TGTGCCATCAGATCGGACAGGGGGTTCAGCACAGATACGCAGTATTTT. As protein: CAIRSDRGFSTDTQYF.

V usage is TRBV27 and J usage is TRBJ1-2, with 9 bases identical to TRBD1. Trimming took 5 bases from V and 7 from J; bases not matched to a gene: 8. Germline V lookup: CDR1 MNHEY, CDR2 SMNVEV (reference sequence). CDR3 length equals 14 residues. Written as DNA, the CDR3 is TGTGCCAGCAGTGTACAGGGGGCGAGGCCTGGCTACACCTTC. It translates to CASSVQGARPGYTF.

The rearrangement uses TRBV19 and TRBJ1-3; perhaps TRBD1 as D (5 bases). The CDR3 spans 15 residues. CDR1 and CDR2 (germline): LNHDA, SQIVND (reference sequence). Trimming took 5 bases from V and 0 from J, leaving 11 bases between them. CDR3 nucleotides: TGTGCCAGTAGTGAACAGGTTCTCTCTGGAAACACCATATATTTT. Its protein is CASSEQVLSGNTIYF.